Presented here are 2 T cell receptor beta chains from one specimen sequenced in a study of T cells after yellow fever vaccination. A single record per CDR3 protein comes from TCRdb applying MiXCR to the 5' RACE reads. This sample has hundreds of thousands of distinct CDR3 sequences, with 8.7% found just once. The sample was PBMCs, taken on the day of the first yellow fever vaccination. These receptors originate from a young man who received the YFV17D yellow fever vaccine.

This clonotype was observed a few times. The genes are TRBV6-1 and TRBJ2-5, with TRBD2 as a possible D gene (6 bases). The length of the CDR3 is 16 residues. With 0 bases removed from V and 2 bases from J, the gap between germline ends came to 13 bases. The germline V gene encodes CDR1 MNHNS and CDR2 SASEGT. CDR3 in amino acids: CASSEAPGLPQETQYF. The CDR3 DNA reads TGTGCCAGCAGTGAAGCCCCGGGACTGCCTCAAGAGACCCAGTACTTC.

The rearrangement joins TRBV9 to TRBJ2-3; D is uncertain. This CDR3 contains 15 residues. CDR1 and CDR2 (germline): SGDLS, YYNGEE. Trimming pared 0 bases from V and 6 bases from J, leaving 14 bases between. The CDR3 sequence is CASSVESLGSDTQYF. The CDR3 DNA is TGTGCCAGCAGCGTAGAGTCCCTAGGTTCGGATACGCAGTATTTT.